This entry lists 18 T cell receptor beta chains sequenced from one sample in a study of blood T cell repertoires in COVID-19. TCRdb's copy holds only in-frame clones and misses some; the assay was immunoSEQ multiplex PCR. The sample shows approximately 100,000 clones, around 89% of them seen only once. Sequenced: peripheral blood. The receptors were sampled from a human donor with acute or convalescent COVID-19. The donor label of this sample is uncertain.

The gene calls are TRBV19 and TRBJ1-1; unclear D gene. Germline CDR1 LNHDA, CDR2 SQIVND (reference sequence). The CDR3 has 16 residues. Deletions cut 2 bases from V and 1 base from J, with 14 bases between. As DNA, the CDR3 is TGTGCCAGTAGTATATGGGCTCACTCGTGGAACACTGAAGCTTTCTTT. This encodes CASSIWAHSWNTEAFF.

The chain combines TRBV6-5 with TRBJ2-7, with 12 positions matching TRBD1. The CDR3 is 16 amino acids. The germline CDR1 and CDR2 sequences are MNHEY and SVGAGI. J gave up 4 bases and V 4 bases, and 8 bases lay outside the gene matches. CDR3 coding DNA: TGTGCCAGCAGTTTACAGGGGACAGGGGGCAAGTACGAGCAGTACTTC. Protein: CASSLQGTGGKYEQYF.

The rearrangement links TRBV28 to TRBJ1-1, with D uncertain. Deletions cut 4 bases from V and 1 base from J, with 10 bases between. Germline V gene data show CDR1 as MDHEN and CDR2 as SYDVKM. The length of the CDR3 is 14 residues. This CDR3 reads CASSSSSWNTEAFF. CDR3 sequence (DNA): TGTGCCAGCAGTTCCTCTAGCTGGAACACTGAAGCTTTCTTT.

The rearrangement uses TRBV5-5 and TRBJ1-4; unclear D gene. Trimming left V 4 bases short and J 9 bases short, with 19 bases between. Germline CDR1 is SGHKS and CDR2 is YYEKEE (reference sequence). This CDR3 contains 15 residues. The CDR3 nucleotides read TGTGCCAGCAGCATGGGATATACAGAGGGAAAAAAACTGTTTTTT. Translating gives CASSMGYTEGKKLFF. Complete variable domain (other parts from reference TRBV5-5 and TRBJ1-4): DAGVTQSPTHLIKTRGQQVTLRCSPISGHKSVSWYQQVLGQGPQFIFQYYEKEERGRGNFPDRFSARQFPNYSSELNVNALLLGDSALYLCASSMGYTEGKKLFFGSGTQLSVL.

The chain is built from TRBV7-8 and TRBJ1-1; TRBD1 is a possible D gene (5 bases). The CDR3 extends over 16 amino acids. Trimming pared 0 bases from V and 8 bases from J, leaving 19 bases between. Germline loops: CDR1 SGHVS, CDR2 FQNEAQ. CDR3 in DNA: TGTGCCAGCAGCTTAGCGCTCCCCTCAGGGTTAGGAGAAGCTTTCTTT. This gives the protein CASSLALPSGLGEAFF.

The V and J genes are TRBV2 and TRBJ1-2, with 11 bases matching TRBD1. V lost 8 bases, J lost 2 bases, and 10 bases stayed unmatched. The germline CDR1 and CDR2 sequences are SNHLY and FYNNEI. This CDR3 is built from 16 residues. CDR3 DNA: TGTGCCAGCGGCCGGGACAGGGGGAACAAGAACTATGGCTACACCTTC. Its protein product is CASGRDRGNKNYGYTF.

This clone was detected once. The chain has TRBV29-1 and TRBJ2-3; 7 nucleotides line up with TRBD1. The germline V gene has CDR1 SQVTM and CDR2 ANQGSEA. The CDR3 runs to 15 residues. V dropped 5 bases and J dropped 0; count of bases not matched to a gene: 8. CDR3 bases: TGCAGCGTTCGCCTAGGACAGGCCAGCACAGATACGCAGTATTTT. Its translation is CSVRLGQASTDTQYF.

This clone came up a few times. The J gene is TRBJ1-4, the V gene TRBV28, with D uncertain. Germline V gene data show CDR1 as MDHEN and CDR2 as SYDVKM. The CDR3 is 14 residues long. Trimming stripped 7 bases from V and 0 bases from J, with 9 bases between. This CDR3 reads CASTVGTTNEKLFF. CDR3 nucleotide sequence: TGTGCCAGCACCGTCGGGACAACTAATGAAAAACTGTTTTTT.

The genes are TRBV5-1 and TRBJ2-7; possibly TRBD1 for D (5 bases). This CDR3 contains 14 residues. The germline V gene has CDR1 SGHRS and CDR2 YFSETQ. Trimming pared 3 bases from V and 4 bases from J, leaving 14 bases between. CDR3 region: CASSSSTATYEQYF. The DNA of the CDR3 is TGCGCCAGCAGCTCCTCGACAGCTACTTACGAGCAGTACTTC.

This clone came up a few times. V gene TRBV10-3 combines with J gene TRBJ2-5; maybe TRBD2 (5 bases). Germline lookup yields CDR1 ENHRY and CDR2 SYGVKD. CDR3 length: 13 amino acids. Trimming left V 6 bases short and J 3 bases short, with 11 bases between. This CDR3 reads CAIRSEGEETQYF. In nucleotides, the CDR3 is TGTGCCATCAGGTCTGAGGGAGAAGAGACCCAGTACTTC.

The V call is TRBV6-1, the J call TRBJ1-1; D gene ambiguous. In germline, CDR1 is MNHNS, CDR2 SASEGT. The CDR3 covers 13 residues. Between the trimmed V and J ends, which lost 1 base and 1 base, there was a span of 4 bases. CDR3 loop: CASSEGRNTEAFF. The DNA of the CDR3 is TGTGCCAGCAGTGAAGGTCGGAACACTGAAGCTTTCTTT.

This clone was seen a handful of times. The V gene is TRBV6-5, the J gene TRBJ1-2; weak D call: TRBD1 (6 bases). The CDR3 runs to 14 residues. The germline V gene encodes CDR1 MNHEY and CDR2 SVGAGI. V was pared by 5 bases and J by 0 bases, with 10 bases between. CDR3 DNA: TGTGCCAGCAGTCTAGGACAGCCTAACTATGGCTACACCTTC. Amino acids: CASSLGQPNYGYTF.

The rearrangement uses TRBV27 and TRBJ1-1, with D possibly TRBD1 on 5 matching bases. The CDR3 length is 16 residues. In germline, CDR1 is MNHEY, CDR2 SMNVEV (reference sequence). V dropped 6 bases and J dropped 4 bases, with 21 bases sitting between them. The CDR3 DNA follows: TGTGCCAGCAGACCCAATCCAGGGAACTGGGCCACTGAAGCTTTCTTT. Amino acid sequence: CASRPNPGNWATEAFF.

V and J are TRBV28 and TRBJ1-2; 7 nucleotides line up with TRBD1. Unmatched junction bases numbered 4, after V lost 5 bases and J lost 4 bases. Germline loops: CDR1 MDHEN, CDR2 SYDVKM. The CDR3 length is 13 residues. CDR3 residues: CASSVGQLYGYTF. CDR3 DNA sequence: TGTGCCAGCAGTGTGGGACAGCTCTATGGCTACACCTTC.

This chain uses TRBV28 with TRBJ1-5, with 9 bases identical to TRBD1. CDR3 size: 17 residues. From germline, CDR1 is MDHEN and CDR2 SYDVKM. The V and J ends lost 6 bases and 0 bases, in that order; junction bases with no gene match: 9. CDR3 nucleotide sequence: TGTGCCAGCAGAAGGAGGGACAGGGCCGATAGCAATCAGCCCCAGCATTTT. Protein: CASRRRDRADSNQPQHF.

The V gene is TRBV6-5, the J gene TRBJ1-2; TRBD1 agrees at 9 bases. In germline, CDR1 is MNHEY, CDR2 SVGAGI. V lost 8 bases to trimming and J lost 7 bases; unmatched junction nucleotides: 14. The CDR3 covers 15 residues. The DNA for the CDR3 is TGTGCCAGCTTTCAACCGGGACAGGGAGGTCGTGGCTACACCTTC. It codes for CASFQPGQGGRGYTF.

The V gene is TRBV5-5, the J gene TRBJ2-7; TRBD1 matches at 10 bases. This CDR3 is 15 amino acids long. Germline assignment: CDR1 SGHKS and CDR2 YYEKEE (reference sequence). The junction had 5 bases not matched to a gene; V was cut back by 4 bases and J by 1 base. In nucleotides, the CDR3 is TGTGCCAGCAGCGGACAGGGGGGTCGATCCTACGAGCAGTACTTC. Amino acid sequence: CASSGQGGRSYEQYF.

The chain employs TRBV5-1 and TRBJ2-7; TRBD2 matches at 7 bases. Germline-derived CDR1 and CDR2 are SGHRS and YFSETQ. V lost 2 bases and J lost 2; bases outside the gene matches: 4. This CDR3 has 14 amino acids. The CDR3 region is CASSLAGSPYEQYF. The CDR3 DNA sequence: TGCGCCAGCAGCTTAGCGGGATCCCCCTACGAGCAGTACTTC. Full variable domain (remainder filled in from reference TRBV5-1 and TRBJ2-7): KAGVTQTPRYLIKTRGQQVTLSCSPISGHRSVSWYQQTPGQGLQFLFEYFSETQRNKGNFPGRFSGRQFSNSRSEMNVSTLELGDSALYLCASSLAGSPYEQYFGPGTRLTVT.